Listed below are T cell receptor beta chains from one sample, sequenced in a study of tumor-infiltrating lymphocytes in primary liver carcinoma. TCRdb used MiXCR to reprocess the multiplex PCR reads, holding one entry per CDR3 protein. The sample has roughly 120,000 distinct CDR3 sequences; approximately 70% are singletons. The sequenced sample consisted of liver tumor tissue from sampling region 1. The receptors stem from a woman between 55 and 75 years old with primary liver carcinoma and hepatitis B virus infection. Each CDR3 is given with its conserved first and last residue. Fields, in order: clone size, J gene, D gene, V gene, CDR3 protein, CDR3 DNA. D genes are given only for firm matches. Some rows have no size entry. The others give once, few or many, or a class for an expanded clone.

size: once
J: TRBJ2-1
D: NA
V: TRBV7-6
CDR3: CASSLGNLNEQFF
DNA: TGTGCCAGCAGCTTAGGGAACCTCAATGAGCAGTTCTTC

size: NA
J: TRBJ2-1
D: NA
V: TRBV6-6
CDR3: CASRYSCAEQFF
DNA: TGTGCCAGCAGATACTCGTGTGCTGAGCAGTTTTTC

size: NA
J: TRBJ1-5
D: NA
V: TRBV6-5
CDR3: CASNQGYRGNQPQHF
DNA: TGTGCCAGCAACCAAGGATACAGGGGCAATCAGCCCCAGCATTTT

size: NA
J: TRBJ2-3
D: NA
V: TRBV7-8
CDR3: CASSLYRTGGGTDSQYF
DNA: TGTGCCAGCAGCTTATACCGGACGGGAGGGGGCACAGATTCGCAGTATTTT

size: NA
J: TRBJ2-1
D: TRBD1
V: TRBV11-2
CDR3: CANSSWDRVLDEHFF
DNA: TGTGCCAACAGCTCCTGGGACAGGGTCCTGGATGAGCATTTCTTC

size: many
J: TRBJ2-1
D: NA
V: TRBV30
CDR3: CAWRPGRLNNEQFF
DNA: TGTGCCTGGAGACCGGGACGGCTAAACAATGAGCAGTTCTTC

size: many
J: TRBJ1-3
D: NA
V: TRBV29-1
CDR3: CSVVSRSGNTIYF
DNA: TGCAGCGTTGTAAGTCGGTCTGGAAACACCATATATTTT

size: NA
J: TRBJ2-1
D: NA
V: TRBV12-3/TRBV12-4
CDR3: CASSLTGEQSF
DNA: TGTGCCAGTAGTCTAACTGGGGAGCAGTCCTTC

size: NA
J: TRBJ2-3
D: TRBD2
V: TRBV6-2/TRBV6-3
CDR3: CASSYSQGGSLDAQYF
DNA: TGTGCCAGCAGTTACTCGCAGGGCGGGAGTCTGGATGCGCAGTATTTT

size: NA
J: TRBJ1-5
D: TRBD1
V: TRBV5-1
CDR3: CASSSGTGCPNQPQHF
DNA: TGCGCCAGCAGCTCCGGGACAGGCTGTCCCAATCAGCCCCAGCATTTT

size: few
J: TRBJ1-5
D: TRBD1
V: TRBV20-1
CDR3: CSAKSGTGTGVNQPQHF
DNA: TGCAGTGCCAAATCCGGGACCGGGACAGGGGTAAATCAGCCCCAGCATTTT

size: NA
J: TRBJ2-1
D: NA
V: TRBV12-3/TRBV12-4
CDR3: CASTQGSYDGQFF
DNA: TGTGCCAGCACGCAGGGATCCTACGATGGGCAGTTCTTC

size: NA
J: TRBJ2-4
D: NA
V: TRBV11-2
CDR3: CASRTDSNVNIQYF
DNA: TGTGCCAGTAGGACCGACAGCAACGTAAACATTCAGTACTTC

size: NA
J: TRBJ2-1
D: NA
V: TRBV10-2
CDR3: CASSEGFSSYNEQFF
DNA: TGCGCCAGCAGTGAGGGGTTCTCCTCTTACAATGAGCAGTTCTTC

size: NA
J: TRBJ2-7
D: NA
V: TRBV4-2
CDR3: CASIQVPGFNSYEQYF
DNA: TGTGCCAGCATCCAAGTCCCGGGATTCAACTCCTACGAGCAGTACTTC

size: many
J: TRBJ1-4
D: NA
V: TRBV4-2
CDR3: CASSQDGGEVLEKLFF
DNA: TGTGCCAGCAGCCAAGATGGGGGGGAGGTTCTTGAAAAACTGTTTTTT

size: few
J: TRBJ1-2
D: NA
V: TRBV28
CDR3: CATTGLYGYTF
DNA: TGTGCCACCACGGGACTTTATGGCTACACCTTC

size: few
J: TRBJ1-1
D: NA
V: TRBV5-5
CDR3: CASSFEWDYTEAFF
DNA: TGTGCCAGCAGCTTCGAATGGGATTACACTGAAGCTTTCTTT

size: NA
J: TRBJ2-7
D: TRBD1
V: TRBV28
CDR3: CASSSWTGTHEQYF
DNA: TGTGCCAGCAGTTCTTGGACAGGGACACACGAGCAGTACTTC

size: NA
J: TRBJ2-3
D: TRBD1
V: TRBV11-2
CDR3: CASSTGRGTTDTQYF
DNA: TGTGCCAGCAGCACGGGCAGGGGGACCACAGATACGCAGTATTTT

size: NA
J: TRBJ2-3
D: TRBD1
V: TRBV11-2
CDR3: CASSLGIRREGTGTQYF
DNA: TGTGCCAGCAGCTTAGGTATTCGAAGGGAAGGGACAGGTACGCAGTATTTT

size: once
J: TRBJ1-6
D: NA
V: TRBV28
CDR3: CASSLTGRNSPLHF
DNA: TGCGCCAGCAGTTTAACAGGGCGTAATTCACCCCTCCACTTT

size: NA
J: TRBJ2-5
D: NA
V: TRBV11-1
CDR3: CASSFRDSETQYF
DNA: TGTGCCAGCAGCTTCAGGGATTCGGAGACCCAGTACTTC

size: many
J: TRBJ2-3
D: TRBD2
V: TRBV12-3/TRBV12-4
CDR3: CASSLWASGRGESTDTQYF
DNA: TGTGCCAGCAGTTTATGGGCTAGCGGGAGAGGGGAAAGCACAGATACGCAGTATTTT

size: NA
J: TRBJ2-5
D: NA
V: TRBV28
CDR3: CASREQGYEETQYF
DNA: TGTGCCAGCAGAGAGCAGGGGTATGAGGAGACCCAGTACTTC

size: NA
J: TRBJ2-7
D: NA
V: TRBV11-2
CDR3: CASRLVAGDWYERYF
DNA: TGTGCCAGCAGGTTAGTCGCCGGTGACTGGTACGAGCGGTACTTC

size: few
J: TRBJ2-3
D: NA
V: TRBV11-2
CDR3: CASSSGTGSDTQYF
DNA: TGTGCCAGCAGCTCGGGCACAGGCTCAGATACGCAGTATTTT

size: many
J: TRBJ2-5
D: TRBD1
V: TRBV29-1
CDR3: CSVLGDREGETQYF
DNA: TGCAGCGTTCTCGGGGACAGGGAGGGAGAGACCCAGTACTTC

size: NA
J: TRBJ1-2
D: NA
V: TRBV7-8
CDR3: CASSPTGEAGGYTF
DNA: TGTGCCAGCAGCCCGACGGGGGAGGCGGGTGGCTACACCTTC

size: NA
J: TRBJ2-1
D: NA
V: TRBV11-3
CDR3: CTSSLRSAGEHFF
DNA: TGTACCAGCAGCTTAAGGTCGGCGGGTGAGCATTTCTTC

size: many
J: TRBJ1-2
D: NA
V: TRBV4-1
CDR3: CASSLEGRVSYSSGYTF
DNA: TGCGCCAGCAGCCTCGAGGGGAGAGTTTCGTATTCTAGTGGCTACACCTTC

size: NA
J: TRBJ2-6
D: NA
V: TRBV28
CDR3: CASQGDRISGANVLTF
DNA: TGTGCCAGTCAGGGAGACCGTATATCTGGGGCCAACGTCCTGACTTTC

size: NA
J: TRBJ1-1
D: NA
V: TRBV11-2
CDR3: CTSSRGGNTEAFF
DNA: TGTACCAGCAGCAGGGGTGGGAATACTGAAGCTTTCTTT

size: many
J: TRBJ2-1
D: NA
V: TRBV10-2
CDR3: CASATGISAYNEQFF
DNA: TGCGCCAGTGCCACGGGGATAAGCGCCTACAATGAGCAGTTCTTC

size: NA
J: TRBJ2-2
D: TRBD1
V: TRBV5-1
CDR3: CASRLTGTGLTGELFF
DNA: TGCGCCAGCCGTCTTACCGGGACAGGGCTCACCGGGGAGCTGTTTTTT

size: many
J: TRBJ2-2
D: TRBD2
V: TRBV6-1
CDR3: CASPNPGGGELFF
DNA: TGTGCCAGCCCCAACCCGGGGGGCGGGGAGCTGTTTTTT

size: few
J: TRBJ2-7
D: TRBD2
V: TRBV28
CDR3: CASTPDEASGYEQYF
DNA: TGTGCCAGCACCCCAGATGAGGCTAGCGGCTACGAGCAGTACTTC

size: few
J: TRBJ2-7
D: NA
V: TRBV28
CDR3: CASSSQGSSSYEQYF
DNA: TGTGCCAGCAGTTCACAGGGTTCCAGTTCCTACGAGCAGTACTTC

size: NA
J: TRBJ2-1
D: NA
V: TRBV5-6
CDR3: CVSSFFGSSYNEQFF
DNA: TGTGTCAGCAGCTTTTTCGGGAGCTCCTACAATGAGCAGTTCTTC

size: NA
J: TRBJ2-1
D: NA
V: TRBV11-2
CDR3: CASSLDRGCGQFF
DNA: TGTGCCAGCAGCTTAGACAGGGGCTGTGGGCAGTTCTTC

size: NA
J: TRBJ2-7
D: NA
V: TRBV11-3
CDR3: CASSPGTWGSYDQYF
DNA: TGTGCCAGCAGCCCCGGGACATGGGGCAGCTACGATCAGTACTTC

size: many
J: TRBJ2-7
D: TRBD2
V: TRBV6-1
CDR3: CASSQLADYEQYF
DNA: TGTGCCAGCAGCCAACTAGCGGACTACGAGCAGTACTTC

size: NA
J: TRBJ2-7
D: NA
V: TRBV11-2
CDR3: CANNFPGVHYEQYF
DNA: TGTGCCAACAACTTTCCGGGAGTGCACTACGAGCAGTACTTC

size: NA
J: TRBJ2-7
D: TRBD1
V: TRBV6-2/TRBV6-3
CDR3: CASSYSNTRGNMYEQYF
DNA: TGTGCCAGCAGTTACTCGAACACCAGGGGGAACATGTACGAGCAGTACTTC

size: NA
J: TRBJ2-7
D: TRBD1
V: TRBV10-2
CDR3: CASSGQGARDYEQCF
DNA: TGCGCCAGCAGTGGTCAGGGGGCTCGAGACTACGAGCAGTGCTTC

size: NA
J: TRBJ2-4
D: TRBD2
V: TRBV5-1
CDR3: CANSPMGGSGNIQYF
DNA: TGCGCCAACAGCCCGATGGGCGGGAGCGGAAACATTCAGTACTTC

size: NA
J: TRBJ2-2
D: NA
V: TRBV11-2
CDR3: CASSTLPADNTGELFF
DNA: TGTGCCAGCAGCACCCTACCAGCGGATAACACCGGGGAGCTGTTTTTT

size: many
J: TRBJ2-1
D: TRBD2
V: TRBV12-3/TRBV12-4
CDR3: CASSLPPGLAETYNEQFF
DNA: TGTGCCAGCAGTTTACCACCTGGACTAGCTGAAACCTACAATGAGCAGTTCTTC

size: many
J: TRBJ2-2
D: NA
V: TRBV29-1
CDR3: CSVRTNTGELFF
DNA: TGCAGCGTAAGGACGAACACCGGGGAGCTGTTTTTT

size: NA
J: TRBJ2-7
D: NA
V: TRBV11-2
CDR3: CASSLMQGTYKQYF
DNA: TGTGCCAGCAGCTTAATGCAGGGGACCTACAAGCAGTACTTC

size: once
J: TRBJ1-2
D: NA
V: TRBV11-2
CDR3: CDSSSVRGAGGRYGYTF
DNA: TGTGACAGCAGCTCAGTTCGAGGTGCGGGAGGAAGGTATGGCTACACCTTC

size: NA
J: TRBJ2-5
D: NA
V: TRBV28
CDR3: CASSFGQGSETQYF
DNA: TGTGCCAGCAGTTTCGGGCAGGGGTCCGAGACCCAGTACTTC

size: NA
J: TRBJ1-1
D: NA
V: TRBV11-2
CDR3: CASSFQGPMNTQAFF
DNA: TGTGCCAGCAGCTTCCAGGGCCCGATGAACACTCAAGCTTTCTTT